This T cell receptor (beta chain) was identified in a study of cytomegalovirus exposure and HLA in healthy donors. Findings of the study overall: Most TCRs appeared rarely, but some public TCRs recurred in many donors.

This clone was found a few times. No antigen is known for it. This CDR3 comprises 13 residues. V lost 7 bases and J 4 bases, leaving 13 bases between the germline ends. Germline CDR1 and CDR2: MNHEY and SMNVEV (reference sequence). The PCR had 60 Vbeta and 13 Jbeta primers. The repertoire was sequenced with immunoSEQ multiplex PCR; TCRdb's copy has only in-frame clones and lacks some. The sample includes around 160,000 clones, roughly 85% seen only once; the top ten take around an eighth. This chain connects TRBV27 to TRBJ1-1, with D possibly matching TRBD1 (6 bases). Sequencing was performed on PBMCs. The sequence came from a man between 45 and 60 years old in good health and CMV-seropositive. This CDR3 is CASTYRVGTEAFF. CDR3 nucleotide sequence: TGTGCCAGCACCTACAGGGTGGGCACTGAAGCTTTCTTT.